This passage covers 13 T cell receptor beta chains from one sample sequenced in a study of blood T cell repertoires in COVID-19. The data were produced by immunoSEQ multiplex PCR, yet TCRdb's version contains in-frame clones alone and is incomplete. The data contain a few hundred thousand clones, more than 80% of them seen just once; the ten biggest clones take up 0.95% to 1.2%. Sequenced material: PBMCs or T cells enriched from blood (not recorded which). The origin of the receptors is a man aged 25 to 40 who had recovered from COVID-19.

Here the CDR3 reads CASSPLGLAGADTQYF. The DNA of the CDR3 is TGTGCCAGCAGCCCCCTGGGACTAGCGGGAGCAGATACGCAGTATTTT. This chain uses TRBV14 with TRBJ2-3, with TRBD2 identical over 14 bases. The CDR3 sequence is 16 residues long. Unmatched junction bases numbered 4, after V lost 4 bases and J lost 4 bases. Per germline, CDR1 SGHDN and CDR2 FVKESK.

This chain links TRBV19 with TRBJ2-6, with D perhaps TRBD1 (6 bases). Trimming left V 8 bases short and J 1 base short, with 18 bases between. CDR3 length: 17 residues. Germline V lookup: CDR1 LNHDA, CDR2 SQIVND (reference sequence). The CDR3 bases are TGTGCCAGTCGGTTCGGGACACCCCTTTCTGGGGCCAACGTCCTGACTTTC. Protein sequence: CASRFGTPLSGANVLTF. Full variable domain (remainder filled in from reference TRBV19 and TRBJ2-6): DGGITQSPKYLFRKEGQNVTLSCEQNLNHDAMYWYRQDPGQGLRLIYYSQIVNDFQKGDIAEGYSVSREKKESFPLTVTSAQKNPTAFYLCASRFGTPLSGANVLTFGAGSRLTVL.

DNA for the CDR3: TGTGCCAGCAGTCCAGGACACCACAACTATGGCTACACCTTC. Protein: CASSPGHHNYGYTF. J is TRBJ1-2 and V is TRBV28; perhaps TRBD1 as D (5 bases). The germline CDR1 and CDR2 sequences are MDHEN and SYDVKM. V gave up 5 bases and J gave up 2 bases, with 12 bases separating them. This CDR3 spans 14 amino acids.

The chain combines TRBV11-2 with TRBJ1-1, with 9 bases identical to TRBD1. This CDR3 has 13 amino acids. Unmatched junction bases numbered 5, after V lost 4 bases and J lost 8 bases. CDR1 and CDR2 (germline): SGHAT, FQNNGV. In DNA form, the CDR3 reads TGTGCCAGCAGCTCACCGGACAGGGGAGAAGCTTTCTTT. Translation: CASSSPDRGEAFF.

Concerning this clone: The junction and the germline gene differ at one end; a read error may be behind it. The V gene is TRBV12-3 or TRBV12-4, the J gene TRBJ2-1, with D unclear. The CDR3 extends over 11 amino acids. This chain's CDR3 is CTSAGSNEQFF. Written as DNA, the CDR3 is TGCACCTCTGCTGGCAGCAATGAGCAGTTCTTC.

This CDR3 is CASTGGTGELFF. The CDR3 region has the DNA TGTGCCAGCACCGGAGGCACCGGGGAGCTGTTTTTT. The chain uses TRBV6-5 and TRBJ2-2, with a weak D call TRBD2 (5 bases). The CDR3 length is 12 residues. V was cut by 7 bases and J by 4 bases, with 7 bases left in between. The V gene's germline CDR1 is MNHEY and CDR2 SVGAGI.

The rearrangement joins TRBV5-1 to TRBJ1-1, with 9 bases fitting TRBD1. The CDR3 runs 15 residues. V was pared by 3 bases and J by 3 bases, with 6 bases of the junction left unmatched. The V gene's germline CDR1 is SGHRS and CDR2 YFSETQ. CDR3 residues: CASSSRTGEDTEAFF. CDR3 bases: TGCGCCAGCAGCTCGAGGACAGGGGAGGACACTGAAGCTTTCTTT. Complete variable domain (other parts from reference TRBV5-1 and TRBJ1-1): KAGVTQTPRYLIKTRGQQVTLSCSPISGHRSVSWYQQTPGQGLQFLFEYFSETQRNKGNFPGRFSGRQFSNSRSEMNVSTLELGDSALYLCASSSRTGEDTEAFFGQGTRLTVV.

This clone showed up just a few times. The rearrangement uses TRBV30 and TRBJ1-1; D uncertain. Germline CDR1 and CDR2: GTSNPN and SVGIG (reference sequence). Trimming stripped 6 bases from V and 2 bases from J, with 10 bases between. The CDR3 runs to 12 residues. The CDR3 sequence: CACGVDNTEAFF. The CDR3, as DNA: TGTGCCTGCGGGGTTGATAACACTGAAGCTTTCTTT. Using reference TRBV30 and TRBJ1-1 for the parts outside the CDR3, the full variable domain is SQTIHQWPATLVQPVGSPLSLECTVEGTSNPNLYWYRQAAGRGLQLLFYSVGIGQISSEVPQNLSASRPQDRQFILSSKKLLLSDSGFYLCACGVDNTEAFFGQGTRLTVV.

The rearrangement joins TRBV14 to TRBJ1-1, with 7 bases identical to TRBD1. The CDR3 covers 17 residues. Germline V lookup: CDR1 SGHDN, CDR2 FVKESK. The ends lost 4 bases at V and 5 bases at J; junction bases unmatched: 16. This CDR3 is CASSLLKATGARTEAFF. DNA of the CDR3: TGTGCCAGCAGCCTTCTAAAAGCCACAGGGGCGAGGACTGAAGCTTTCTTT.

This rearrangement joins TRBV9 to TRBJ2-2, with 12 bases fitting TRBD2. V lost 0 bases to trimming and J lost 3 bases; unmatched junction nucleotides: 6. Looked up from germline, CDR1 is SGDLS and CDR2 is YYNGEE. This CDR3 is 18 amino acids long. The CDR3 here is CASSVGPSSGRDTGELFF. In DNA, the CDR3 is TGTGCCAGCAGCGTAGGCCCTTCTAGCGGGAGGGACACCGGGGAGCTGTTTTTT.

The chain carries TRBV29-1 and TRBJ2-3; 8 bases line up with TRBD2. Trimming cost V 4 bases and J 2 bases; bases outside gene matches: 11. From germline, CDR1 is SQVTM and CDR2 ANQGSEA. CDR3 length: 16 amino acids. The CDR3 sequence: CSVAPLASGYTDTQYF. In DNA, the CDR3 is TGCAGCGTTGCCCCCCTCGCTAGCGGGTACACAGATACGCAGTATTTT.

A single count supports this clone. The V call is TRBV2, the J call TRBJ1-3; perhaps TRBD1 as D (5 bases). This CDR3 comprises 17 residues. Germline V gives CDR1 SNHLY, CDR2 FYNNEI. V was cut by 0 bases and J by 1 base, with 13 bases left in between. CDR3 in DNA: TGTGCCAGCAGTGAAGCGCGGTACAGGCCATCTGGAAACACCATATATTTT. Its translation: CASSEARYRPSGNTIYF. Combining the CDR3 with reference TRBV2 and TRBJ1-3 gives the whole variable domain EPEVTQTPSHQVTQMGQEVILRCVPISNHLYFYWYRQILGQKVEFLVSFYNNEISEKSEIFDDQFSVERPDGSNFTLKIRSTKLEDSAMYFCASSEARYRPSGNTIYFGEGSWLTVV.

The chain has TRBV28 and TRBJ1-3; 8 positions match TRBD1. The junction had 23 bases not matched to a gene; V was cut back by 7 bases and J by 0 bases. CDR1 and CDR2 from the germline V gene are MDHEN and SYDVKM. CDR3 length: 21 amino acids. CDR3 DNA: TGTGCCAGCAAATCCTACGGCGGGGTAATACAGGGGGGACTCTCTGGAAACACCATATATTTT. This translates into CASKSYGGVIQGGLSGNTIYF.